These 21 T cell receptor beta chains were sequenced from one sample in a study of blood T cells in healthy people across ages. The second PCR ran about 6 to 12 cycles with a sample-barcoded 5' primer and J-beta primers. TCRdb reprocessed the 5' RACE reads with MiXCR, giving one entry per CDR3 protein. The data hold 800,000 to 1,300,000 distinct CDR3 sequences, with almost 25% observed a single time. The data also belong to a second study, concerning T cells of mothers and their children.

The sequenced material came from blood. The receptors originated from a girl aged 2 to 9 in good health.

This rearrangement joins TRBV15 to TRBJ2-3; the D gene is possibly TRBD1 (6 bases). Germline CDR1 reads LNHNV; CDR2 reads YYDKDF (reference sequence). V was clipped by 3 bases and J by 6 bases, with 10 bases between them. The CDR3 consists of 13 residues. The chain's CDR3 is CATSRGAKDTQYF. CDR3 coding DNA: TGTGCCACCAGCAGGGGGGCAAAGGATACGCAGTATTTT.

This clonotype was found many times. An end of the junction does not agree with germline; a read error may underlie this. V gene TRBV12-3 or TRBV12-4 combines with J gene TRBJ2-7; no firm D call. The length of the CDR3 is 11 residues. The CDR3 sequence is CASSPGLEQYF. The DNA for the CDR3 is TGCGCCAGCAGCCCCGGGCTCGAGCAGTACTTC.

The gene calls are TRBV12-5 and TRBJ1-1; TRBD1 is a possible D gene (6 bases). V was shortened by 0 bases and J by 2 bases, with 16 bases between the two germline ends. The CDR3 length is 17 residues. Looked up from germline, CDR1 is LGHNT and CDR2 is FRNRAP. CDR3 sequence reads: CASGLVSAAGANTEAFF. The CDR3, as DNA: TGTGCTAGTGGTTTGGTTTCGGCCGCGGGGGCAAACACTGAAGCTTTCTTT.

At least ten counts were recorded for this clonotype. V usage is TRBV7-3 and J usage is TRBJ2-7; perhaps TRBD1 as D (5 bases). The germline V gene has CDR1 SGHTA and CDR2 FQGTGA. The CDR3 is 15 residues long. Between the trimmed V and J ends, which lost 4 bases and 3 bases, there was a span of 16 bases. CDR3 in amino acids: CASSSQPTGFYEQYF. CDR3 coding DNA: TGTGCCAGCAGCTCCCAACCCACAGGTTTCTACGAGCAGTACTTC. Supplemented by reference TRBV7-3 and TRBJ2-7, the full variable domain reads GAGVSQTPSNKVTEKGKYVELRCDPISGHTALYWYRQSLGQGPEFLIYFQGTGAADDSGLPNDRFFAVRPEGSVSTLKIQRTERGDSAVYLCASSSQPTGFYEQYFGPGTRLTVT.

This clonotype turned up a few times. The J gene is TRBJ2-7, the V gene TRBV29-1; D is uncertain. CDR3 length: 12 amino acids. Per the germline V gene, CDR1 is SQVTM and CDR2 is ANQGSEA. V was shortened by 7 bases and J by 1 base, with 11 bases between the two germline ends. This chain's CDR3 is CSAAANSYEQYF. The CDR3 region has the DNA TGCAGCGCCGCCGCGAATTCCTACGAGCAGTACTTC.

In its sample, this clonotype was seen a few times. The chain recombines TRBV10-3 with TRBJ1-2; D is possibly TRBD1 (6 bases). The V gene's germline CDR1 is ENHRY and CDR2 SYGVKD. This CDR3 has 12 residues. Trimming pared 4 bases from V and 7 bases from J, leaving 10 bases between. The CDR3 DNA is TGTGCCATCAGTGGGGGGCGCATTGGCTACACCTTC. Its translation is CAISGGRIGYTF.

This rearrangement joins TRBV10-3 to TRBJ2-5; no reliable D call. The end of the DNA fits TRBJ2-7 better, so the J call may be wrong. This CDR3 spans 12 amino acids. CDR1 is ENHRY, CDR2 SYGVKD, per germline. The CDR3 region has the DNA TGTGCCACGTCACCTACAAGCTACGAGCAGTACTTC. It codes for CATSPTSYEQYF.

There are a few counts of this clonotype. The chain couples TRBV7-2 to TRBJ2-1; D is unclear. Near its end, the DNA agrees better with TRBJ2-7, so the J call may be wrong. The length of the CDR3 is 13 residues. Germline CDR1 SGHTA, CDR2 FQGNSA. In DNA, the CDR3 is TGTGCCAGCAGCCCCTCGGCCACGCAGGAGCAGTACTTC. Residues: CASSPSATQEQYF.

The chain joins TRBV9 to TRBJ1-1; D gene uncertain. Germline V gene lookup returns CDR1 SGDLS and CDR2 YYNGEE. This CDR3 has 14 amino acids. V was cut by 4 bases and J by 5 bases, with 15 bases left in between. The CDR3 coding sequence is TGTGCCAGCAGCCCCACCAGCGGCCGAACTGAAGCTTTCTTT. Its protein product is CASSPTSGRTEAFF.

This clonotype appeared a few times. The chain joins TRBV6-2 or TRBV6-3 to TRBJ2-2; 9 bases align to TRBD1. Looked up from germline, CDR1 is MNHEY and CDR2 is SVGEGT. The junction had 6 bases not matched to a gene; V was cut back by 6 bases and J by 1 base. The CDR3 length is 16 residues. The CDR3 loop is CASSGPGQGNTGELFF. Here the CDR3 DNA reads TGTGCCAGCAGCGGCCCGGGACAGGGGAACACCGGGGAGCTGTTTTTT.

The chain has TRBV4-1 and TRBJ2-5; the match to TRBD2 covers 10 bases. The closer fit of TRBJ2-7 to the DNA end suggests the J call may be wrong. Germline CDR1 MGHRA, CDR2 YSYEKL. The CDR3 extends over 15 amino acids. The CDR3 is CASSPVLAGALEQYF. The CDR3 bases are TGCGCCAGCAGCCCGGTGCTAGCGGGAGCCCTCGAGCAGTACTTC.

This clonotype was observed a few times. This chain joins TRBV5-1 and TRBJ2-7; D not resolved. V shed 5 bases and J shed 2 bases, with 14 bases lying between them. The CDR3 is made up of 14 amino acids. The germline V gene encodes CDR1 SGHRS and CDR2 YFSETQ. In DNA form, the CDR3 reads TGCGCCAGCAGGAAATCGGACGGTACCTACGAGCAGTACTTC. Translating gives CASRKSDGTYEQYF.

This rearrangement joins TRBV18 to TRBJ2-3, with 7 bases aligning to TRBD2. V shed 2 bases and J 2 bases; nucleotides not matched to a gene: 10. CDR3 length equals 17 residues. Germline V lookup: CDR1 KGHSH, CDR2 LQKENI. The CDR3 DNA is TGTGCCAGCTCACCAGGATCTAGCGGCTACCCCACAGATACGCAGTATTTT. Translated, it gives CASSPGSSGYPTDTQYF. The complete variable domain, with remaining parts taken from reference TRBV18 and TRBJ2-3, reads NAGVMQNPRHLVRRRGQEARLRCSPMKGHSHVYWYRQLPEEGLKFMVYLQKENIIDESGMPKERFSAEFPKEGPSILRIQQVVRGDSAAYFCASSPGSSGYPTDTQYFGPGTRLTVL.

The chain has TRBV4-1 and TRBJ2-5, with TRBD2 matching 13 bases. The J call may be wrong; the DNA end is better matched by TRBJ2-1. The germline V gene encodes CDR1 MGHRA and CDR2 YSYEKL. This CDR3 is built from 17 residues. CDR3 coding DNA: TGCGCCAGCAGCCAAGTACTGGGACTAGCGGGGCTTAATGAGCAGTTCTTC. Translated, it gives CASSQVLGLAGLNEQFF.

The chain uses TRBV11-1 and TRBJ2-5, with D perhaps matching TRBD2 (7 bases). The DNA end is a closer match to TRBJ2-1, so the J assignment may be wrong. Germline V gene sequence: CDR1 SGHAT, CDR2 FQDESV (reference sequence). This CDR3 region has 15 residues. The CDR3 DNA reads TGTGCCAGCCGAGAACCCGGGGGGCAAGACAATGAGCAGTTCTTC. It codes for CASREPGGQDNEQFF.

The CDR3 spells CASSTGTYEQYF. The CDR3 bases are TGTGCCAGCAGTACCGGGACTTACGAGCAGTACTTC. V gene TRBV2 combines with J gene TRBJ2-7; a possible D gene is TRBD2 (6 bases). CDR1 and CDR2 (germline): SNHLY, FYNNEI. Deletions cut 5 bases from V and 4 bases from J, with 9 bases between. CDR3 length equals 12 residues.

This clonotype occurred a few times. The CDR3 here is CASSLGGGGALNTDTQYF. The CDR3 coding sequence is TGTGCCAGCAGTTTAGGAGGCGGGGGGGCCCTAAACACAGATACGCAGTATTTT. The chain uses TRBV12-3 or TRBV12-4 and TRBJ2-3, with 9 bases that match TRBD2. Unmatched junction bases numbered 10, after V lost 1 base and J lost 2 bases. CDR3 length equals 18 residues.

This clonotype was detected only a few times. The rearrangement links TRBV2 to TRBJ1-2, with D unclear. In germline, CDR1 is SNHLY, CDR2 FYNNEI. The CDR3 is made up of 14 amino acids. V shed 7 bases and J shed 3 bases, with 15 bases lying between them. DNA of the CDR3: TGTGCCAGCAAGGAGAACGACGGGGACTATGGCTACACCTTC. Translating gives CASKENDGDYGYTF.

The chain is built from TRBV12-3 or TRBV12-4 and TRBJ2-1; D is undetermined. This CDR3 is 15 amino acids long. Trimming removed 2 bases at V and 2 bases at J, with 10 bases between. DNA for the CDR3: TGTGCCAGCAGTTTACGGGTAGACACCTACAATGAGCAGTTCTTC. Translated, it gives CASSLRVDTYNEQFF.

The V and J genes are TRBV29-1 and TRBJ2-1; D is unclear. Trimming took off 7 bases at V and 6 bases at J, with 13 bases between the two ends. Germline CDR1 is SQVTM and CDR2 is ANQGSEA. The CDR3 totals 12 residues. The DNA of the CDR3 is TGCAGCGCTGAGATTCTCGGCAATGAGCAGTTCTTC. Protein sequence: CSAEILGNEQFF.

This clonotype was counted only a few times. The chain recombines TRBV20-1 with TRBJ2-4; D remains ambiguous. The V and J ends lost 5 bases and 8 bases respectively, with 16 bases between them. In germline, CDR1 is DFQATT, CDR2 SNEGSKA (reference sequence). The CDR3 extends over 13 amino acids. The DNA of the CDR3 is TGCAGTGCTCGGGCCCACGTCCAGGACATTCAGTACTTC. Its protein is CSARAHVQDIQYF.